This T cell receptor (beta chain) emerged from a study of human T cells and chemical hapten exposure. This clonotype was recorded at least ten times. Its specificity is not known. Time point defined: patch test 1, 2 weeks after DPC sensitization. Regarding treatment: therapeutic diphenylcyclopropenone sensitization with weekly scalp DPC. Unfractionated whole blood yielded total RNA. CDR1 and CDR2 from the germline V gene are SGDLS and YYNGEE. V lost 2 bases and J 8 bases, leaving 10 bases between the germline ends. There are 13 residues in the CDR3. Findings and limits, study-wide: Counts of TCRs above 1 in 1000 frequency stayed unchanged with DPC sensitization. Large CDR3 similarity clusters arose significantly more often from expanded TCRs than from controls.

TCRdb re-analysed the RACE reads in MiXCR, keeping a single row per CDR3 protein. The sample consists of roughly 80,000 distinct CDR3 sequences, roughly a tenth of them appearing once. The V gene is TRBV9, the J gene TRBJ2-2; no clear D gene. The specimen comprised whole blood, sampled in connection with sensitization to the hapten diphenylcyclopropenone (DPC). The sequence was collected from a woman aged 50 to 60 with alopecia areata. Some clones in this sample may be carry-over from other donors' samples. The CDR3 reads CASSVRGPGELFF. CDR3 in DNA: TGTGCCAGCAGCGTCCGCGGACCGGGGGAGCTGTTTTTT.